A selection of T cell receptor beta chains follows, all from one sample in a study of T cell repertoires in ileal Crohn's disease. Assay: immunoSEQ multiplex PCR; the TCRdb copy retains only in-frame clones and omits some. The data contain about 2,700 clones, roughly 88% of them singletons. Sequencing was carried out using CD4+ T cells sorted from the ileum. The receptors were sampled from an adult with Crohn's disease. CDR3s include the opening cysteine and the closing phenylalanine or tryptophan. The order of the fields is D gene, clone size, J gene, V gene, CDR3 protein, CDR3 DNA. The D gene is left open where the match is weak. Size is stated for part of the rows, as once, few or many counts, or as a class when the clone is expanded.

>TRBD2|.|TRBJ2-5|TRBV30
CAWSVASGMETQYF
TGTGCCTGGAGTGTGGCTAGCGGGATGGAGACCCAGTACTTC
>.|.|TRBJ2-7|TRBV7-2
CASRDRGNSYEQYF
TGTGCCAGCAGAGATCGGGGTAACTCCTACGAGCAGTACTTC
>.|.|TRBJ1-1|TRBV5-1
CASSLVQGRTEAFF
TGCGCCAGCAGCTTGGTACAGGGAAGGACTGAAGCTTTCTTT
>.|.|TRBJ2-5|TRBV28
CASSYTTETQYF
TGTGCCAGCAGTTATACGACTGAGACCCAGTACTTC
>.|.|TRBJ1-2|TRBV7-3
CASSPGGGSNYGYTF
TGTGCCAGCAGCCCGGGGGGGGGAAGTAACTATGGCTACACCTTC
>.|.|TRBJ2-2|TRBV11-3
CASTKGGVDGELFF
TGTGCCAGCACCAAGGGGGGGGTGGACGGGGAGCTGTTTTTT
>.|.|TRBJ2-5|TRBV6-5
CASSFHGSWETQYF
TGTGCCAGCAGCTTCCACGGTAGTTGGGAGACCCAGTACTTC
>.|.|TRBJ2-7|TRBV6-5
CASSYDPNRGEQYF
TGTGCCAGCAGTTATGATCCAAACCGGGGCGAGCAGTACTTC
>.|.|TRBJ1-2|TRBV6-5
CASRQGSYYGYTF
TGTGCCAGCAGGCAGGGTTCTTACTATGGCTACACCTTC
>.|.|TRBJ1-1|TRBV7-2
CASSLGAGGYTEAFF
TGTGCCAGCAGCTTAGGGGCAGGAGGATACACTGAAGCTTTCTTT
>.|.|TRBJ2-7|TRBV7-2
CASSSEATAEQYF
TGTGCCAGCAGCTCCGAGGCCACTGCGGAGCAGTACTTC
>TRBD1|few|TRBJ2-3|TRBV29-1
CSVGGTGTDTQYF
TGCAGCGTTGGAGGGACAGGGACAGATACGCAGTATTTT
>.|once|TRBJ2-7|TRBV29-1
CSVGATAYEQYF
TGCAGCGTGGGTGCTACAGCCTACGAGCAGTACTTC
>TRBD2|few|TRBJ2-3|TRBV28
CASSLHGGGRDTQYF
TGTGCCAGCAGTTTACACGGGGGGGGCAGGGATACGCAGTATTTT
>TRBD1|.|TRBJ1-5|TRBV7-8
CASSGWDRGSNQPQHF
TGTGCCAGCAGCGGATGGGACAGGGGAAGCAATCAGCCCCAGCATTTT
>.|.|TRBJ2-7|TRBV18
CAGSQENRGRGRAYEQYF
TGTGCCGGCTCACAAGAAAACAGGGGACGGGGGAGAGCCTACGAGCAGTACTTC
>TRBD1|once|TRBJ1-6|TRBV7-9
CASSTGGRNSPLHF
TGTGCCAGCAGCACAGGGGGTCGGAATTCACCCCTCCACTTT
>.|.|TRBJ2-2|TRBV7-2
CASSLLPTGELFF
TGTGCCAGCAGCTTACTTCCCACCGGGGAGCTGTTTTTT
>.|.|TRBJ1-2|TRBV30
CAWSVLAGYYGYTF
TGTGCCTGGAGTGTACTGGCAGGGTACTATGGCTACACCTTC
>.|.|TRBJ2-1|TRBV7-3
CASSSTRNNEQFF
TGTGCCAGCAGCTCGACAAGGAACAATGAGCAGTTCTTC
>TRBD2|.|TRBJ2-4|TRBV5-1
CASSLSGGAQNIQYF
TGCGCCAGCAGCTTGAGCGGGGGGGCCCAAAACATTCAGTACTTC
>TRBD1|.|TRBJ1-1|TRBV28
CASKDRGREAFF
TGTGCCAGTAAGGACAGGGGCCGTGAAGCTTTCTTT
>TRBD2|once|TRBJ2-5|TRBV29-1
CSATPGTRLETQYF
TGCAGCGCTACGCCAGGGACTAGACTAGAGACCCAGTACTTC
>TRBD1|once|TRBJ1-3|TRBV28
CASSPNRGSGNTIYF
TGTGCCAGCAGCCCCAACAGGGGTTCTGGAAACACCATATATTTT
>.|.|TRBJ2-1|TRBV7-2
CASSLWRNSYNEQFF
TGTGCCAGCAGCTTATGGCGGAACTCCTACAATGAGCAGTTCTTC
>TRBD1|.|TRBJ1-2|TRBV19
CASSTVGQGVNYGYTF
TGTGCCAGTAGTACCGTCGGACAGGGAGTTAACTATGGCTACACCTTC
>TRBD1|.|TRBJ1-1|TRBV20-1
CSAPRTGKAFF
TGCAGTGCACCTAGGACAGGGAAAGCTTTCTTT
>TRBD1|.|TRBJ1-2|TRBV19
CASSARDRALQGYTF
TGTGCCAGTAGTGCCCGGGACAGGGCTCTTCAGGGCTACACCTTC
>TRBD2|.|TRBJ2-3|TRBV7-3
CASSLNREGSDTQYF
TGTGCCAGCAGCTTAAATCGGGAGGGGTCAGATACGCAGTATTTT
>.|.|TRBJ2-7|TRBV10-3
CAISESGGRGYEQYF
TGTGCCATCAGTGAGTCGGGTGGCAGGGGCTACGAGCAGTACTTC
>.|.|TRBJ2-7|TRBV27
CASRKRVEGLTYEQYF
TGTGCCAGCCGGAAGAGGGTAGAAGGCCTAACCTACGAGCAGTACTTC
>TRBD2|.|TRBJ2-5|TRBV11-2
CASSYAGLGGETQYF
TGTGCCAGCAGCTATGCGGGACTAGGAGGAGAGACCCAGTACTTC
>.|.|TRBJ2-5|TRBV5-1
CASSLGRVETQYF
TGCGCCAGCAGCTTGGGAAGAGTAGAGACCCAGTACTTC
>.|.|TRBJ2-7|TRBV7-9
CASSSYYEQYF
TGTGCCAGCAGCTCCTACTACGAGCAGTACTTC
>.|.|TRBJ2-5|TRBV15
CATSTGLRTQYF
TGTGCCACCTCAACCGGACTTCGGACCCAGTACTTC
>.|once|TRBJ2-5|TRBV4-3
CASSPRSLGQETQYF
TGCGCCAGCAGCCCCCGGAGCCTCGGTCAGGAGACCCAGTACTTC
>.|.|TRBJ1-2|TRBV28
CASSLVNSGYTF
TGTGCCAGCAGTTTAGTAAACAGTGGCTACACCTTC
>.|once|TRBJ1-2|TRBV30
CAWSRGGSNYGYTF
TGTGCCTGGTCAAGGGGGGGATCCAACTATGGCTACACCTTC
>TRBD2|.|TRBJ2-3|TRBV2
CASSDHSPGGADTQYF
TGTGCCAGCAGTGATCACAGCCCGGGAGGAGCAGATACGCAGTATTTT
>.|.|TRBJ2-5|TRBV9
CASSPREETQYF
TGTGCCAGCAGCCCCCGAGAGGAGACCCAGTACTTC
>TRBD1|.|TRBJ1-4|TRBV4-1
CASRRQGENEKLFF
TGCGCCAGCAGGCGACAGGGCGAAAATGAAAAACTGTTTTTT
>.|.|TRBJ2-6|TRBV28
CASSSRDLGSGANVLTF
TGTGCCAGCAGTTCTCGGGACTTAGGCTCTGGGGCCAACGTCCTGACTTTC
>TRBD2|.|TRBJ2-7|TRBV4-2
CASSQEAGVPNEQYF
TGTGCCAGCAGCCAAGAAGCGGGAGTTCCTAACGAGCAGTACTTC
>.|.|TRBJ2-7|TRBV11-2
CASSPSRQATFVEQYF
TGTGCCAGCAGCCCCAGTAGACAGGCGACCTTCGTCGAGCAGTACTTC
>.|once|TRBJ2-6|TRBV21-1
CASSNISGRELQANVLTF
TGTGCCAGCAGTAATATAAGCGGGAGGGAACTCCAGGCCAACGTCCTGACTTTC
>TRBD1|.|TRBJ2-1|TRBV2
CASSKDRNNEQFF
TGTGCCAGCAGTAAGGACAGGAACAATGAGCAGTTCTTC
>.|.|TRBJ2-5|TRBV30
CATPRDRETQYF
TGTGCCACCCCCCGGGATCGCGAGACCCAGTACTTC
>.|.|TRBJ2-1|TRBV5-1
CASSLVFAPSYNEQFF
TGCGCCAGCAGCTTGGTTTTCGCGCCTTCCTACAATGAGCAGTTCTTC
>.|.|TRBJ2-1|TRBV10-3
CAISSLMRGYNEQFF
TGTGCCATCAGCTCGTTAATGCGGGGCTACAATGAGCAGTTCTTC
>.|.|TRBJ1-6|TRBV28
CASSARWGGRSPLHF
TGTGCCAGCAGTGCCCGGTGGGGAGGTCGTTCACCCCTCCACTTT
>.|.|TRBJ2-3|TRBV9
CASSVTTGKSDTQYF
TGTGCCAGCAGCGTAACGACAGGAAAGTCAGATACGCAGTATTTT
>.|.|TRBJ1-5|TRBV2
CASSEVGADQPQHF
TGTGCCAGCAGTGAAGTAGGGGCAGATCAGCCCCAGCATTTT
>TRBD2|.|TRBJ2-3|TRBV7-2
CASSLALWREDSTDTQYF
TGTGCCAGCAGCTTAGCTCTCTGGCGGGAGGATAGCACAGATACGCAGTATTTT
>.|.|TRBJ1-1|TRBV19
CASSYASTEAFF
TGTGCCAGTAGTTACGCGAGCACTGAAGCTTTCTTT